A single sample gave rise to the 15 T cell receptor beta chains below, sequenced in a study of T cell responses to AZD1222 COVID-19 vaccine. Using immunoSEQ multiplex PCR, the repertoire was profiled, and TCRdb retains in-frame clones only, with some absent. This sample yields 85,000 to 95,000 clones, of which nearly 90% are seen a single time; around 8% belongs to the top ten. The sequenced sample was peripheral blood, obtained on day 0 of AZD1222 vaccination. These receptors were obtained from an adult in good health.

In its sample, this clone was seen once. The genes are TRBV30 and TRBJ1-2, with D uncertain. Germline V gene lookup returns CDR1 GTSNPN and CDR2 SVGIG (reference sequence). This CDR3 comprises 12 residues. V was shortened by 0 bases and J by 8 bases, with 10 bases between the two germline ends. Written as DNA, the CDR3 is TGTGCCTGGAGTGTAGGCCAGCGGGGCTACACCTTC. This encodes CAWSVGQRGYTF.

This clone occurred once. The chain carries TRBV10-1 and TRBJ2-7; TRBD1 aligns across 8 bases. The CDR3 runs to 15 residues. Germline CDR1 and CDR2: WNHNN and SYGVQD (reference sequence). Trimming took 9 bases from V and 0 from J; bases not matched to a gene: 10. In DNA form, the CDR3 reads TGCGCCAGTTTAAAACGACAGGGGAACTCCTACGAGCAGTACTTC. Protein sequence: CASLKRQGNSYEQYF.

The chain carries TRBV3-1 (or the pseudogene TRBV3-2) and TRBJ1-6; D uncertain. The CDR3 has 20 amino acids. Germline CDR1 LGHDT, CDR2 YNNKEL (reference sequence). Deletions cut 0 bases from V and 10 bases from J, with 28 bases between. The CDR3 reads CASSQDCIVCFGSKRSPLHF. CDR3 bases: TGTGCCAGCAGCCAAGATTGTATTGTATGCTTTGGGAGCAAAAGATCACCCCTCCACTTT.

The V and J genes are TRBV29-1 and TRBJ2-3, with no clear D. This CDR3 contains 13 residues. V was trimmed by 3 bases and J by 2 bases, leaving 9 bases between them. The germline gives CDR1 SQVTM, CDR2 ANQGSEA. CDR3 in amino acids: CSVDLRLTDTQYF. For the CDR3, the DNA is TGCAGCGTTGATTTGAGGCTCACAGATACGCAGTATTTT.

The V and J genes are TRBV10-3 and TRBJ1-1; TRBD1 agrees at 7 bases. CDR3 size: 12 residues. V lost 6 bases and J lost 4; bases outside the gene matches: 2. Germline V gene data show CDR1 as ENHRY and CDR2 as SYGVKD. Here the CDR3 reads CAIRTGSTEAFF. The CDR3 bases are TGTGCCATCAGGACAGGGTCCACTGAAGCTTTCTTT.

The genes are TRBV29-1 and TRBJ1-1; 10 bases match TRBD1. The trim removed 7 bases at V and 4 bases at J, leaving 3 bases unmatched. From germline, CDR1 is SQVTM and CDR2 ANQGSEA. The CDR3 has 12 amino acids. CDR3 amino acids: CSATGGGTEAFF. In DNA form, the CDR3 reads TGCAGCGCGACAGGGGGCGGCACTGAAGCTTTCTTT.

The chain combines TRBV10-3 with TRBJ1-2; TRBD1 matches 8 bases. CDR1 and CDR2 (germline): ENHRY, SYGVKD. J lost 6 bases, V lost 0 bases, and 3 bases had no gene match. CDR3 length: 14 residues. The CDR3 region has the DNA TGTGCCATCAGTGAGTCGGGACAGGACCATGGCTACACCTTC. This sequence encodes CAISESGQDHGYTF.

This clone has only one observation. The gene calls are TRBV7-9 and TRBJ1-2, with D uncertain. CDR1 is SEHNR, CDR2 FQNEAQ, per germline (reference sequence). The CDR3 contains 13 residues. Trimming took 0 bases from V and 7 from J, leaving 9 bases between them. The CDR3 bases are TGTGCCAGCAGCTTAGCGTTGGAGGCTGGCTACACCTTC. Its protein product is CASSLALEAGYTF.

The V and J genes are TRBV6-5 and TRBJ1-5, with TRBD1 matching over 7 bases. Germline V lookup: CDR1 MNHEY, CDR2 SVGAGI. This CDR3 has 14 amino acids. Germline trimming cut 5 bases from V and 9 bases from J; bases unmatched to any gene: 10. CDR3 sequence (DNA): TGTGCCAGCAGTCCTCAGACAGGGCATCCGCCCCAGCATTTT. Its translation: CASSPQTGHPPQHF.

This chain connects TRBV5-1 to TRBJ2-2, with 8 bases identical to TRBD1. The germline gives CDR1 SGHRS, CDR2 YFSETQ. The length of the CDR3 is 16 residues. Trimming took 6 bases from V and 6 from J; bases not matched to a gene: 13. The CDR3 DNA sequence: TGCGCCAGCACCATGGGCCTGAGGGGACAGGCCGGGGAGCTGTTTTTT. It specifies CASTMGLRGQAGELFF.

The V and J genes are TRBV7-2 and TRBJ1-3, with 9 bases that match TRBD1. V gave up 0 bases and J gave up 4 bases; unmatched junction bases: 4. Germline lookup yields CDR1 SGHTA and CDR2 FQGNSA. The CDR3 has 16 amino acids. The CDR3 DNA is TGTGCCAGCAGCTTAGCCGGGACAGGGCGCGGAAACACCATATATTTT. Amino acids: CASSLAGTGRGNTIYF.

This chain joins TRBV19 and TRBJ2-1; 7 positions match TRBD1. This CDR3 is 16 amino acids long. The V gene's germline CDR1 is LNHDA and CDR2 SQIVND (reference sequence). J was trimmed by 6 bases and V by 5 bases; bases with no gene match: 13. The CDR3 region has the DNA TGTGCCAGTAGTCGGGTTAGGGGGCGTTCGGGCAATGAGCAGTTCTTC. This encodes CASSRVRGRSGNEQFF.

This clone was detected once. The chain is built from TRBV7-2 and TRBJ2-7; TRBD2 matches at 12 bases. From germline, CDR1 is SGHTA and CDR2 FQGNSA. V lost 5 bases, J lost 6 bases, and 17 bases stayed unmatched. This CDR3 is 18 amino acids long. The CDR3 DNA reads as TGTGCCAGCAGCCTACCCTCGACTAGCGGGGGCCAGAGGGTCGAGCAGTACTTC. Translated, it gives CASSLPSTSGGQRVEQYF.

The chain links TRBV27 to TRBJ1-4, with D maybe TRBD1 (5 bases). The CDR3 is made up of 14 amino acids. With 5 bases removed from V and 6 bases from J, the gap between germline ends came to 13 bases. Germline CDR1 MNHEY, CDR2 SMNVEV (reference sequence). CDR3 residues: CASSLDIRYEKLFF. In DNA, the CDR3 is TGTGCCAGCAGTCTGGACATTCGTTATGAAAAACTGTTTTTT.

The chain couples TRBV3-1 (or the pseudogene TRBV3-2) to TRBJ1-5; tentatively, D is TRBD1 (5 bases). With 1 base removed from V and 10 bases from J, the gap between germline ends came to 20 bases. CDR1 and CDR2 from the germline V gene are LGHDT and YNNKEL (reference sequence). The CDR3 length is 16 residues. The CDR3 nucleotides are TGTGCCAGCAGCCAAGGGGTAACAGGAGCGGGAAGACCCCAGCATTTT. Its protein is CASSQGVTGAGRPQHF.